Listed here is a single T cell receptor (beta chain). This record belongs to a study of blood T cells in healthy people across ages. The use of a sample-barcoded 5' primer and a J-beta primer mix characterized a second PCR of roughly 6 to 11 cycles. Sequencing yielded, for each sample, at least 2.5 million paired-end reads carrying CDR3. One entry per CDR3 protein results from TCRdb running MiXCR on the 5' RACE reads. In the table there are some 920,000 distinct CDR3 sequences, 45% to 60% of which are singletons. The V and J ends lost 0 bases and 2 bases respectively, with 11 bases between them. The CDR3 has 16 residues. Germline CDR1 reads LGHNA; CDR2 reads YNFKEQ. Total RNA amounts of at least 6 micrograms were extracted per sample.

The TCR sequence derives from a woman in her sixties in good health. This chain connects TRBV4-2 to TRBJ2-1, with TRBD1 as a possible D gene (5 bases). The sequenced sample consisted of blood. CDR3 protein: CASSQDWGRAYNEQFF. The CDR3 DNA follows: TGTGCCAGCAGCCAAGATTGGGGCAGGGCCTACAATGAGCAGTTCTTC.